This TCR beta chain was profiled in a study of OX40 agonist ivuxolimab in advanced cancers. The wider study: The patients received agonistic anti-OX40 (CD134) antibody ivuxolimab. Study-level results: Among T cells, CD8+ cells averaged more expanded clones than CD4+ cells. Among the lowest peripheral clonal expansion occurred in 0.1-3.0 mg/kg partial responders.

TCRdb's copy holds only in-frame clones and misses some; the assay was immunoSEQ multiplex PCR. The table lists roughly 63,000 clones, about 88% of them singletons. On this clone: What it binds is unknown.

The starting material was CD4+ or CD8+ T cells sorted from blood, obtained in a trial of the OX40 agonist ivuxolimab. The origin of this receptor is an adult with an advanced solid tumor such as melanoma, head and neck, liver or kidney cancer.

The CDR3 region is CASSYSLRGSSYEQYF. The CDR3 DNA follows: TGTGCCAGCAGTTACTCGCTCAGGGGAAGCTCCTACGAGCAGTACTTC. The V gene is TRBV6-5, the J gene TRBJ2-7, with a weak D call TRBD1 (6 bases). The germline V gene encodes CDR1 MNHEY and CDR2 SVGAGI. The CDR3 has 16 amino acids. Trimming stripped 0 bases from V and 0 bases from J, with 12 bases between.